This is a list of T cell receptor beta chains from one sample in a study of vaccination and CD4 T cells after COVID-19. TCRdb processed the PCR reads anew with MiXCR; each CDR3 protein has one entry. This sample carries 20,000 or so distinct CDR3 sequences, about 31% of them seen once, and the ten largest clones take roughly 12%. The antigens for these receptors are not known. Sequencing was carried out using cultured CD4+ T cells from blood. The source is a human donor with COVID-19. Each CDR3 is given with its conserved first and last residue. The D gene is left open where the match is weak. Rows may omit the clone size; those that give it use once, few, many or a size class.

TRBD2	few	TRBV6-2/TRBV6-3	TRBJ2-3	TGTGCCAGCACGACTAGCGGGGGGGCAAATACGCAGTATTTT	CASTTSGGANTQYF
.	few	TRBV6-1	TRBJ1-5	TGTGCCAGCAGTGAGAAAGGAACGGGTCAGCCCCAGCATTTT	CASSEKGTGQPQHF
.	.	TRBV5-1	TRBJ1-2	TGCGCCAGCAGTAAGGAGGGATCGGCTAACTATGGCTACACCTTC	CASSKEGSANYGYTF
.	.	TRBV19	TRBJ1-2	TGTGCCAGTAGTATAACCGACCCTAACTATGGCTACACCTTC	CASSITDPNYGYTF
.	few	TRBV6-1	TRBJ2-7	TGTGCCAGCAGCAACAGGGGGGGGAGCAAGCAGTACTTC	CASSNRGGSKQYF
.	few	TRBV7-2	TRBJ1-1	TGTGCCAGCAGCTTAAATCATGGGGACACTGAAGCTTTCTTT	CASSLNHGDTEAFF
.	.	TRBV6-5	TRBJ1-4	TGTGCCAGCAGTTATGCTGGGCGGGCTAATGAAAAACTGTTTTTT	CASSYAGRANEKLFF
.	.	TRBV11-2	TRBJ1-1	TGTGCCAGCAGCTTCCCAGGGGACACTGAAGCTTTCTTT	CASSFPGDTEAFF
.	.	TRBV12-3/TRBV12-4	TRBJ1-5	TGTGCCAGCAGTCTCGGCAGGGTGCCGAATCAGCCCCAGCATTTT	CASSLGRVPNQPQHF
.	few	TRBV6-5	TRBJ1-1	TGTGCCAGCAGTTACTCGAGGGGGGGGCCTCTGAACACTGAAGCTTTCTTT	CASSYSRGGPLNTEAFF
TRBD2	.	TRBV20-1	TRBJ2-1	TGCAGTGCCCCACTAGCGGGGGTCATAAGGAATGAGCAGTTCTTC	CSAPLAGVIRNEQFF
.	.	TRBV19	TRBJ2-3	TGTGCCAGTAGTCCCGGGGGCACAGATACGCAGTATTTT	CASSPGGTDTQYF
.	few	TRBV27	TRBJ1-6	TGTGCCAGCAGTTCCCGACAGAATAATTCACCCCTCCACTTT	CASSSRQNNSPLHF
.	.	TRBV20-1	TRBJ1-2	TGCAGTGCTAGAGATCGTGGGGAGAGCTATGGCTACACCTTC	CSARDRGESYGYTF
.	few	TRBV30	TRBJ2-5	TGTGCCTGGAGTGAAAGTACAGGGTTTCGGTCAGAGACCCAGTACTTC	CAWSESTGFRSETQYF
TRBD2	few	TRBV20-1	TRBJ2-3	TGCAGTGCCCAGGTGGGGGGGACAGATACGCAGTATTTT	CSAQVGGTDTQYF
TRBD1	.	TRBV6-5	TRBJ2-7	TGTGCCAGCAGTTACCGGGACAGGGCCTACGAGCAGTACTTC	CASSYRDRAYEQYF
.	medium-sized	TRBV15	TRBJ1-6	TGTGCCACCAGCAGAGGACAGGAGGACAATTCACCCCTCCACTTT	CATSRGQEDNSPLHF
.	.	TRBV25-1	TRBJ1-2	TGTGCCAGCAGTGAATACAGGGAGGGCTATGGCTACACCTTC	CASSEYREGYGYTF
.	.	TRBV28	TRBJ1-1	TGTGCCAGCAGTTCCATGGTGGAGGCTTTCTTT	CASSSMVEAFF
TRBD2	few	TRBV27	TRBJ2-2	TGTGCCAGCAGTTCAAAACTAGCGGGGTCCTTAACCGGGGAGCTGTTTTTT	CASSSKLAGSLTGELFF
.	.	TRBV27	TRBJ2-3	TGTGCCAGCAGTTGGACCTATAAGGATACGCAGTATTTT	CASSWTYKDTQYF
.	.	TRBV25-1	TRBJ2-4	TGTGCCAGCAGCGCCCACCGGGACTCCAAAAACATTCAGTACTTC	CASSAHRDSKNIQYF
.	.	TRBV19	TRBJ2-3	TGTGCCAGTAGTATGGGCCCGGGGCCGGGCACAGATACGCAGTATTTT	CASSMGPGPGTDTQYF
TRBD2	.	TRBV5-4	TRBJ2-3	TGTGCCAGCAGCCGACTAGCGGGGGGGCCGGGAGATAGGCAGTATTTT	CASSRLAGGPGDRQYF
.	.	TRBV7-3	TRBJ2-7	TGTGCCAGCAGCTTAGGAGGACAGTCCTACGAGCAGTACTTC	CASSLGGQSYEQYF
.	few	TRBV30	TRBJ2-6	TGTGCCTGCCTCCGAACGGGGATGGGGGTGTCTGGGGCCAACGTCCTGACTTTC	CACLRTGMGVSGANVLTF
.	.	TRBV7-2	TRBJ1-1	TGTGCCAGCAGCGAACAGGGACTGAACACTGAAGCTTTCTTT	CASSEQGLNTEAFF
.	medium-sized	TRBV27	TRBJ1-2	TGTGCCAGCAGCTCGGGACCAATATATGGCTACACCTTC	CASSSGPIYGYTF
.	.	TRBV6-2/TRBV6-3	TRBJ1-1	TGTGCCAGCAGTTATCAGCGGGGGGGCACTGAAGCTTTCTTT	CASSYQRGGTEAFF
TRBD1	.	TRBV28	TRBJ1-4	TGTGCCAGCAGAACAGGGGGCGCTACTAATGAAAAACTGTTTTTT	CASRTGGATNEKLFF
.	few	TRBV6-1	TRBJ2-4	TGTGCCAGCAGAGAGCTAGCCAAAAACATTCAGTACTTC	CASRELAKNIQYF
.	few	TRBV7-2	TRBJ2-4	TGTGCCAGCAGCCCTTCCAGGCAGGCAAACATTCAGTACTTC	CASSPSRQANIQYF
.	once	TRBV18	TRBJ1-1	TGTGCCAGCTCGGTCGATATGAACACTGAAGCTTTCTTT	CASSVDMNTEAFF
.	.	TRBV6-4	TRBJ2-5	TGTGCCAGCAGTGACTTAAAGACCCAGTACTTC	CASSDLKTQYF
.	few	TRBV15	TRBJ2-3	TGTGCCACCAGCAGAGTACCGGGGCTAGCAGATACGCAGTATTTT	CATSRVPGLADTQYF
.	few	TRBV5-4	TRBJ1-2	TGTGCCAGCAGCTTGGCCCTCTTGGCAGGGGTACCTAACTATGGCTACACCTTC	CASSLALLAGVPNYGYTF
.	.	TRBV7-2	TRBJ1-2	TGTGCCAGCAGCTTACAAGGGGGTAACTATGGCTACACCTTC	CASSLQGGNYGYTF
TRBD1	.	TRBV6-5	TRBJ2-2	TGTGCCAGCAGTTCGCAGGGGGCGGTAAACACCGGGGAGCTGTTTTTT	CASSSQGAVNTGELFF
TRBD1	.	TRBV6-1	TRBJ2-6	TGTGCCAGCAGTGACCGGGACAGGGGAGTCGGGGCCAACGTCCTGACTTTC	CASSDRDRGVGANVLTF
TRBD1	medium-sized	TRBV20-1	TRBJ1-3	TGCAGTGCTAGCGACGAGGCCGGGACAGGGACTGGAAACACCATATATTTT	CSASDEAGTGTGNTIYF
TRBD1	few	TRBV7-9	TRBJ1-1	TGTGCCAGCCGGGACAGGGTATCCTTGAACACTGAAGCTTTCTTT	CASRDRVSLNTEAFF
.	.	TRBV27	TRBJ1-1	TGTGCCAGCAGTTTATCCGGAGACACTGAAGCTTTCTTT	CASSLSGDTEAFF
TRBD2	.	TRBV20-1	TRBJ2-5	TGCAGTGCTAGAGATATACGCGGGGGGCAGGAGACCCAGTACTTC	CSARDIRGGQETQYF
.	.	TRBV30	TRBJ1-1	TGTACCTGGAGTCTATCTTTACGATCGGACACTGAAGCTTTCTTT	CTWSLSLRSDTEAFF
.	few	TRBV7-2	TRBJ1-3	TGTGCCAGCAGCGACCGACGGGGAATCTCTGGAAACACCATATATTTT	CASSDRRGISGNTIYF
.	few	TRBV12-3/TRBV12-4	TRBJ1-1	TGTGCCAGCAGTTTGGGCAAGGGTATTTATGCTTTCTTT	CASSLGKGIYAFF
TRBD1	.	TRBV6-1	TRBJ2-7	TGTGCCAGCAGACCGGGACAGGTCGCCTACGAGCAGTACTTC	CASRPGQVAYEQYF
.	.	TRBV14	TRBJ1-3	TGTGCCAGCAGCCAAGAAGCTTGGGGCTCTGGAAACACCATATATTTT	CASSQEAWGSGNTIYF